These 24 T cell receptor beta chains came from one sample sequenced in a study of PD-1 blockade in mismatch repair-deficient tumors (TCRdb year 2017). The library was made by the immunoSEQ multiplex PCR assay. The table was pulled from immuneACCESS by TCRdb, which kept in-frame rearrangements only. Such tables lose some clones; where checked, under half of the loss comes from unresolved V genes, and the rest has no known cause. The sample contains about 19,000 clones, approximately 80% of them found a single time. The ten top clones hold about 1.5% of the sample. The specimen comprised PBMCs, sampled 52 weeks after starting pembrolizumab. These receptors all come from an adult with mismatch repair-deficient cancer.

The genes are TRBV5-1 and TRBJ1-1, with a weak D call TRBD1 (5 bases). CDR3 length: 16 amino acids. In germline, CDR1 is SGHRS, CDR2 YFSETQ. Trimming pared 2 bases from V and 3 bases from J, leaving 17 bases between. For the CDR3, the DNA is TGCGCCAGCAGCTTACATACAGGTGGCTTGGACACTGAAGCTTTCTTT. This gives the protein CASSLHTGGLDTEAFF.

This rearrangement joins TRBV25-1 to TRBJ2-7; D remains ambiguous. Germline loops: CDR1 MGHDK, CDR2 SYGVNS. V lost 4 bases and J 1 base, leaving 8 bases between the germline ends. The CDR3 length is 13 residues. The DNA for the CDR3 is TGTGCCAGCAGTGGGCTCCTTTCCTACGAGCAGTACTTC. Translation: CASSGLLSYEQYF.

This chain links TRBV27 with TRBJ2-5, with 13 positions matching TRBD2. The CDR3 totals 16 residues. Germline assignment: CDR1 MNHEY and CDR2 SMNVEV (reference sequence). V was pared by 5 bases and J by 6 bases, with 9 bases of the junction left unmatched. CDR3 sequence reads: CASSPPLAGGYKTQYF. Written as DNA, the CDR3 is TGTGCCAGCAGTCCGCCACTAGCGGGAGGGTACAAGACCCAGTACTTC.

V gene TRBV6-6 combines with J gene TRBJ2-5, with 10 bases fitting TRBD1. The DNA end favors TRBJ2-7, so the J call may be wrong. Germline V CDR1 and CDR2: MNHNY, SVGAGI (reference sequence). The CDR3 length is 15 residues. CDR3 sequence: CASSYSTGGTYEQYF. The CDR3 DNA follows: TGTGCCAGCAGTTACTCGACAGGGGGCACCTACGAGCAGTACTTC.

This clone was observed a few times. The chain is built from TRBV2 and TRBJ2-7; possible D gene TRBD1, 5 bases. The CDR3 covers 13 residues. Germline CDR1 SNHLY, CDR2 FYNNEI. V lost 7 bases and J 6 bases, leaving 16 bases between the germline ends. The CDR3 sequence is CASTAQGISEQYF. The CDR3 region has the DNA TGTGCCAGCACAGCTCAGGGTATTAGCGAGCAGTACTTC.

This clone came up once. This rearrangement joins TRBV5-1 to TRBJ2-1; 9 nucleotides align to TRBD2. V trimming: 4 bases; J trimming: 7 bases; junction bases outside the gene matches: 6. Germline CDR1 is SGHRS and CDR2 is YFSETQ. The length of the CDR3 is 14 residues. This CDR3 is CASSPGTSFNEQFF. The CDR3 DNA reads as TGCGCCAGCAGCCCCGGGACTAGCTTTAATGAGCAGTTCTTC.

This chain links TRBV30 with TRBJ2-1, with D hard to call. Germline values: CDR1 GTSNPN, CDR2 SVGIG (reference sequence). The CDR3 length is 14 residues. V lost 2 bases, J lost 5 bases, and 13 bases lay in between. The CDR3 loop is CAWSKASPNNEQFF. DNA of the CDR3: TGTGCCTGGAGTAAAGCTTCCCCTAACAATGAGCAGTTCTTC.

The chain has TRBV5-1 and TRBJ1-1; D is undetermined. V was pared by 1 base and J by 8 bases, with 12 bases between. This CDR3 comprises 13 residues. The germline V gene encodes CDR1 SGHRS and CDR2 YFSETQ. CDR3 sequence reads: CASSLTGWAEAFF. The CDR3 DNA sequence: TGCGCCAGCAGCTTGACGGGGTGGGCGGAAGCTTTCTTT.

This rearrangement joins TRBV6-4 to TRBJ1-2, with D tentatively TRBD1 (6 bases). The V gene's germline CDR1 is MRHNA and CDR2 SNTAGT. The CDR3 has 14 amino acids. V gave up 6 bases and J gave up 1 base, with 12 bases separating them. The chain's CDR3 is CASRPGHSNYGYTF. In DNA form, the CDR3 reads TGTGCCAGCAGACCGGGACACAGTAACTATGGCTACACCTTC.

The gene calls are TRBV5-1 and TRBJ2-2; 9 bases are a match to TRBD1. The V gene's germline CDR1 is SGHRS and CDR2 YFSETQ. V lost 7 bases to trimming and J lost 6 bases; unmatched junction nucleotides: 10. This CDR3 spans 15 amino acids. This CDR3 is CASGTGGGLPGELFF. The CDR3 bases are TGCGCCAGCGGTACAGGGGGCGGCCTTCCCGGGGAGCTGTTTTTT. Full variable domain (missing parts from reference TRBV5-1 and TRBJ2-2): KAGVTQTPRYLIKTRGQQVTLSCSPISGHRSVSWYQQTPGQGLQFLFEYFSETQRNKGNFPGRFSGRQFSNSRSEMNVSTLELGDSALYLCASGTGGGLPGELFFGEGSRLTVL.

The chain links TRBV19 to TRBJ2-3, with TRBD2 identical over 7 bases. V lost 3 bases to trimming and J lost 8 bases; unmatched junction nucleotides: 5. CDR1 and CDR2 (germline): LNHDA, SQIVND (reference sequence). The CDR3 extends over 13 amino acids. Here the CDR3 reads CASSIGDYGTQYF. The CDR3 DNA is TGTGCCAGTAGTATCGGGGACTATGGTACGCAGTATTTT.

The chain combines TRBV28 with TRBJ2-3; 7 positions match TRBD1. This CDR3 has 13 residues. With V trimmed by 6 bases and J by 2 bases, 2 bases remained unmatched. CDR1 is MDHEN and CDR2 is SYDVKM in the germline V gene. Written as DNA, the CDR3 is TGTGCCAGCAGGGGGACAGACACAGATACGCAGTATTTT. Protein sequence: CASRGTDTDTQYF.

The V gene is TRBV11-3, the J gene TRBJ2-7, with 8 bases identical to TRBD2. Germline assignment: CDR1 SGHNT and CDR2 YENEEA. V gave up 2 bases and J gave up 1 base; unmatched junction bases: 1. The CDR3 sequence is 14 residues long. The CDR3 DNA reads TGTGCCAGCAGCTTAACTAGCGGTTCCTACGAGCAGTACTTC. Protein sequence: CASSLTSGSYEQYF.

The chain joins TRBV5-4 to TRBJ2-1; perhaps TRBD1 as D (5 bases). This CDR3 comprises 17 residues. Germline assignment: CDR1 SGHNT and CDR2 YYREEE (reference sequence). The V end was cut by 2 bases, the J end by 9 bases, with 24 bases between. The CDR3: CASSLASPVAGYGEQFF. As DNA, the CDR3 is TGTGCCAGCAGCTTAGCTTCACCGGTTGCAGGGTACGGTGAGCAGTTCTTC.

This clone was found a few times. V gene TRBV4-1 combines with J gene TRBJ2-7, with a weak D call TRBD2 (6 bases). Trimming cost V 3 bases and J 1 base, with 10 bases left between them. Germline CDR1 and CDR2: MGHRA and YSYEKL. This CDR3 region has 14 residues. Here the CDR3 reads CASSQGLASYEQYF. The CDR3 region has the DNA TGCGCCAGCAGCCAGGGACTGGCATCCTACGAGCAGTACTTC.

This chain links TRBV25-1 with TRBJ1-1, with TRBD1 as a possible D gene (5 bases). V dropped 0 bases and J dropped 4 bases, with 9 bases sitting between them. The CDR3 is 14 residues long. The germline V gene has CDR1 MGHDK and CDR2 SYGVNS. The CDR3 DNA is TGTGCCAGCAGTGAATACCAGGGCGTCACTGAAGCTTTCTTT. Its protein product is CASSEYQGVTEAFF.

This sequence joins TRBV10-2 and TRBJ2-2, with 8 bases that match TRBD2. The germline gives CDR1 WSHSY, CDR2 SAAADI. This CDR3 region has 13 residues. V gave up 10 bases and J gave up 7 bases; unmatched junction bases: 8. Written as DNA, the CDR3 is TGCGCCATCAGCGGGAGTTTGGGCGGGGAGCTGTTTTTT. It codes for CAISGSLGGELFF.

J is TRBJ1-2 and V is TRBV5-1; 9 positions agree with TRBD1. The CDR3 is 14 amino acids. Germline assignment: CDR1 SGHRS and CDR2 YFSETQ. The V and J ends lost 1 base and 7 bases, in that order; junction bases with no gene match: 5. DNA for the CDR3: TGCGCCAGCAGCTTGAGACAGGGGGGAAGTGGCTACACCTTC. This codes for CASSLRQGGSGYTF.

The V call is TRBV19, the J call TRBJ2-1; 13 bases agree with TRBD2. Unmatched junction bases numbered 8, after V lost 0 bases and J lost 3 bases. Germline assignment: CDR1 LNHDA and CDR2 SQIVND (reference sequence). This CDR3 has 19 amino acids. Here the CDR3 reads CASSIDTSGGGPIYNEQFF. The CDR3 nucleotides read TGTGCCAGTAGTATAGACACTAGCGGGGGGGGACCTATCTACAATGAGCAGTTCTTC. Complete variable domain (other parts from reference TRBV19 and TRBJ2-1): DGGITQSPKYLFRKEGQNVTLSCEQNLNHDAMYWYRQDPGQGLRLIYYSQIVNDFQKGDIAEGYSVSREKKESFPLTVTSAQKNPTAFYLCASSIDTSGGGPIYNEQFFGPGTRLTVL.

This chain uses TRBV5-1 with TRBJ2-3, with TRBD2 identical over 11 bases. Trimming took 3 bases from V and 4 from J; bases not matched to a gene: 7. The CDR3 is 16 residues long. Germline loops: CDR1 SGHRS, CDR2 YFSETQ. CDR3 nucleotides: TGCGCCAGCAGCTCCGTAGCGGGAGGGCCCGCAGATACGCAGTATTTT. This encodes CASSSVAGGPADTQYF.

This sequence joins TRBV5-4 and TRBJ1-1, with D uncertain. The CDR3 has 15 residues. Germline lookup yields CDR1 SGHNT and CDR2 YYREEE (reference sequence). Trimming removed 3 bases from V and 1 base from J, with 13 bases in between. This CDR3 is CASSYRTGGNTEAFF. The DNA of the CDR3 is TGTGCCAGCAGCTACCGGACGGGAGGGAACACTGAAGCTTTCTTT.

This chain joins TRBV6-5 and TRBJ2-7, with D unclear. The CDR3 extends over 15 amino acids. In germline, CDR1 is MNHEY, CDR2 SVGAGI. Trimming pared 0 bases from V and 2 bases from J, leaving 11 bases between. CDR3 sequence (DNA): TGTGCCAGCAGTTACTCCTCCGGGTCCACCTACGAGCAGTACTTC. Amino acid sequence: CASSYSSGSTYEQYF.

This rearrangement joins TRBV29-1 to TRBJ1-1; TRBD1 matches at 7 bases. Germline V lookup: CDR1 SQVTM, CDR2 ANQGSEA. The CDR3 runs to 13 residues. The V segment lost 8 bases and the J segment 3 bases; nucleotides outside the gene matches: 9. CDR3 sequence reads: CSIMKDRYTEAFF. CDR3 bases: TGCAGCATAATGAAGGACAGGTACACTGAAGCTTTCTTT.

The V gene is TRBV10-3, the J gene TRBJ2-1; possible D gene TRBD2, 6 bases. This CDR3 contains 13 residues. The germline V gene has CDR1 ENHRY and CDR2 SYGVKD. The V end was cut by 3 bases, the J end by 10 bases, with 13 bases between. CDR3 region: CAISDYGGGEQFF. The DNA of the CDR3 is TGTGCCATCAGTGATTATGGGGGAGGCGAGCAGTTCTTC.